Sequencing of this T cell receptor (beta chain) was carried out in a study of T-cell reconstitution after alpha-beta-depleted transplantation in children (TCRdb year 2016). The study in broad terms: T-cell immune reconstitution after TCRalphabeta/CD19-depleted allogeneic hematopoietic cell transplantation in children was quantitatively tracked in the study by means of TCR repertoire profiling.

The library was produced with PCR. The reads were generated on an Illumina HiSeq 2500. TCR libraries were prepared with molecular barcoding, using unique molecular identifiers to normalize TCRbeta repertoire quantification. TCRdb handled the public reads itself, with Q25 trimming in fastp and clone calling in MiXCR, and kept productive beta chains. Identical CDR3 protein sequences are pooled into one entry, listed with their most common genes and DNA. The sample records a few hundred thousand distinct CDR3 sequences, about 8.8% of which are singletons. The top ten clones comprise approximately 5% of the sample. This clonotype has at least ten counts. No cognate antigen has been identified for it. Base qualities are not provided; no much larger clone lies one nucleotide away. The source is a human donor who donated a stem cell graft to a child with SCID. Sequencing used PBMCs from the stem cell graft donor, obtained from the stem cell graft.

The base sequence is TGTGCCAGCAGTTGGGGACAGGGTGCCCACGAGCAGTACTTC. This translates into CASSWGQGAHEQYF. This sequence uses TRBV12-3 or TRBV12-4 and TRBJ2-7; 9 central bases correspond to TRBD1. The CDR3 starts with the cysteine, ends with the phenylalanine, and has 14 residues. Only CDR3 DNA is held: 42 bases, read in frame from base 1. Trimming removed 4 bases from V and 5 bases from J; the gene matches leave 6 bases unexplained.